The subject of this entry is one T cell receptor (beta chain). The antigen remains undetermined. These data belong to a study of identical twins. Study-level points and caveats: Excess sharing between twins was weaker in beta out-of-frame sequences. With abundant cord blood beta clonotypes, insertions were fewer; memory repertoires showed no such pattern.

This CDR3 region has 14 residues. The junction had 10 bases not matched to a gene; V was cut back by 5 bases and J by 10 bases. From germline, CDR1 is DFQATT and CDR2 SNEGSKA (reference sequence). Each CDR3 protein is one row after TCRdb ran MiXCR on the 5' RACE reads. Among over 500,000 distinct CDR3 sequences, 20% to 25% were seen once, and the ten largest hold 0.8% to 1%. The same data also went into a second study, on T cells expressing NK-cell markers. That source notes: Over 5 donors had dominant NKG2C+ clonotypes that comprised about 1.0-7.5% of their CD8+ T cells. These same clonotypes (in a handful of donors) also led the CD3+CD56-NKG2C+ fraction.

This chain joins TRBV20-1 and TRBJ2-3; 12 nucleotides agree with TRBD2. Input material: CD4+ T cells sorted from blood. This TCR was sampled from a woman younger than 35 in good health. The CDR3 bases are TGCAGTGCTCGACCGACTAGCGGGGGAAGGGCGCAGTATTTT. Translating it yields CSARPTSGGRAQYF.